The 29 T cell receptor beta chains below come from one sample, sequenced in a study of long-term antiretroviral therapy in people with HIV. Run at survey level, the immunoSEQ assay was version v3.0. Measured with immunoSEQ multiplex PCR; TCRdb has only the in-frame clones, and not every one. The sample comprises some 30,000 clones, around nine tenths of which are singletons, and over 4% rests with the top ten. The specimen was unsorted PBMCs, collected about 5.3 years after starting antiretroviral therapy. The receptors stem from a woman in her thirties or forties with HIV.

This clone was detected once. V is TRBV19 and J is TRBJ2-7; maybe TRBD1 (6 bases). V dropped 4 bases and J dropped 4 bases, with 11 bases sitting between them. This CDR3 is built from 13 residues. In germline, CDR1 is LNHDA, CDR2 SQIVND (reference sequence). The CDR3, as DNA: TGTGCCAGTAGTACCGTAGGGGGTTACGAGCAGTACTTC. As protein: CASSTVGGYEQYF.

V and J are TRBV28 and TRBJ1-1; possibly TRBD1 for D (6 bases). The CDR3 is made up of 13 amino acids. CDR1 is MDHEN, CDR2 SYDVKM, per germline. V was cut by 7 bases and J by 9 bases, with 18 bases left in between. The CDR3 is CASTLPGDVKAFF. DNA of the CDR3: TGTGCCAGCACCCTCCCAGGGGACGTGAAAGCTTTCTTT. Supplemented by reference TRBV28 and TRBJ1-1, the full variable domain reads DVKVTQSSRYLVKRTGEKVFLECVQDMDHENMFWYRQDPGLGLRLIYFSYDVKMKEKGDIPEGYSVSREKKERFSLILESASTNQTSMYLCASTLPGDVKAFFGQGTRLTVV.

This chain connects TRBV7-9 to TRBJ2-3, with 11 bases fitting TRBD2. Germline V gene data show CDR1 as SEHNR and CDR2 as FQNEAQ (reference sequence). This CDR3 is 17 amino acids long. J gave up 3 bases and V 1 base, and 6 bases lay outside the gene matches. The DNA for the CDR3 is TGTGCCAGCAGCTTAGTCATTAGCGGGAGGGGGACAGATACGCAGTATTTT. Translating gives CASSLVISGRGTDTQYF.

The chain links TRBV6-6 to TRBJ1-6, with a weak D call TRBD1 (6 bases). V was cut by 4 bases and J by 10 bases, with 17 bases left in between. The germline V gene has CDR1 MNHNY and CDR2 SVGAGI (reference sequence). The CDR3 sequence is 15 residues long. The CDR3 DNA is TGTGCCAGCAGTTCCCCGGTGAGGGGGGACTCACCCCTCCACTTT. This sequence encodes CASSSPVRGDSPLHF.

J is TRBJ1-2 and V is TRBV7-6; TRBD1 agrees at 7 bases. The CDR3 runs 16 residues. Germline V gene sequence: CDR1 SGHVS, CDR2 FNYEAQ. The V segment lost 1 base and the J segment 5 bases; nucleotides outside the gene matches: 10. The CDR3 DNA is TGTGCCAGCAGCTTAGAGCCCGGGACAGTGTCTTATGGCTACACCTTC. Protein product: CASSLEPGTVSYGYTF.

The chain is built from TRBV6-1 and TRBJ2-5; D unresolved. The CDR3 covers 13 residues. Per the germline V gene, CDR1 is MNHNS and CDR2 is SASEGT. Trimming took off 5 bases at V and 6 bases at J, with 13 bases between the two ends. The CDR3 bases are TGTGCCAGCAGTCTTGATAGGGCTCAGACCCAGTACTTC. Translated: CASSLDRAQTQYF.

The genes are TRBV11-3 and TRBJ2-5; D gene ambiguous. Germline values: CDR1 SGHNT, CDR2 YENEEA. CDR3 size: 14 residues. The V gene lost 5 bases and the J gene lost 2 bases, with 12 bases spanning the gap. In DNA form, the CDR3 reads TGTGCCAGCAGCCTGGACCTCCAACAAGAGACCCAGTACTTC. Protein sequence: CASSLDLQQETQYF.

CDR3 bases: TGTGCCAGCAGCTGGGATGAGGGCACAGATACGCAGTATTTT. It translates to CASSWDEGTDTQYF. The V gene is TRBV5-6, the J gene TRBJ2-3, with D uncertain. In germline, CDR1 is SGHDT, CDR2 YYEEEE. The V gene lost 3 bases and the J gene lost 1 base, with 9 bases spanning the gap. There are 14 residues in the CDR3.

The DNA for the CDR3 is TGCGCCAGCAGCTTGGCCCGCCAGAACTACGAGCAGTACTTC. Its protein product is CASSLARQNYEQYF. V gene TRBV5-1 combines with J gene TRBJ2-5; no reliable D call. The J call is uncertain, as TRBJ2-7 better fits the DNA end. CDR3 length: 14 amino acids. Germline CDR1 is SGHRS and CDR2 is YFSETQ.

The chain has TRBV2 and TRBJ2-1, with 7 bases lining up with TRBD2. V trimming: 4 bases; J trimming: 10 bases; junction bases outside the gene matches: 7. Looked up from germline, CDR1 is SNHLY and CDR2 is FYNNEI. This CDR3 region has 13 residues. CDR3 loop: CASSGQRGREQFF. The CDR3 DNA follows: TGTGCCAGCAGTGGGCAGCGGGGACGGGAGCAGTTCTTC.

The genes are TRBV30 and TRBJ1-1; D gene ambiguous. Germline lookup yields CDR1 GTSNPN and CDR2 SVGIG (reference sequence). The CDR3 covers 15 residues. The V end lost 0 bases, the J end lost 4 bases, and 15 bases lay between the germline ends. CDR3 bases: TGTGCCTGGAGTGTACCGGGCCGCGCGGGCACTGAAGCTTTCTTT. Encoded protein: CAWSVPGRAGTEAFF.

The V gene is TRBV5-1, the J gene TRBJ1-1, with D tentatively TRBD1 (6 bases). The CDR3 length is 13 residues. Germline-derived CDR1 and CDR2 are SGHRS and YFSETQ. V lost 0 bases, J lost 6 bases, and 9 bases lay in between. CDR3 protein: CASSLDREAEAFF. As DNA, the CDR3 is TGCGCCAGCAGCTTGGACAGGGAAGCTGAAGCTTTCTTT. The full variable domain, rest sourced from reference TRBV5-1 and TRBJ1-1, is KAGVTQTPRYLIKTRGQQVTLSCSPISGHRSVSWYQQTPGQGLQFLFEYFSETQRNKGNFPGRFSGRQFSNSRSEMNVSTLELGDSALYLCASSLDREAEAFFGQGTRLTVV.

This clone showed up just a few times. This chain connects TRBV14 to TRBJ2-7; TRBD1 aligns across 7 bases. CDR3 size: 13 residues. J was trimmed by 6 bases and V by 3 bases; bases with no gene match: 5. Germline V gives CDR1 SGHDN, CDR2 FVKESK. Written as DNA, the CDR3 is TGTGCCAGCAGCCAGGTACAGGGGAGCGAGCAGTACTTC. This translates into CASSQVQGSEQYF. Full variable domain (outside the CDR3, taken from reference TRBV14 and TRBJ2-7): EAGVTQFPSHSVIEKGQTVTLRCDPISGHDNLYWYRRVMGKEIKFLLHFVKESKQDESGMPNNRFLAERTGGTYSTLKVQPAELEDSGVYFCASSQVQGSEQYFGPGTRLTVT.

This rearrangement joins TRBV21-1 to TRBJ2-7; the table's D call, TRBD2, has no DNA check behind it. TRBV21-1 is given as a pseudogene. This CDR3 is 16 amino acids long. DNA of the CDR3: TGTGCCAGCAGCAAACCCCTAGGTATCGGTTACTACGAGCAGTACTTC. Translated: CASSKPLGIGYYEQYF.

The CDR3 DNA reads TGTGCCAGCAGTGACAGCTCTGGAAACACCATATATTTT. This gives the protein CASSDSSGNTIYF. This chain links TRBV6-4 with TRBJ1-3; D uncertain. Trimming removed 2 bases at V and 0 bases at J, with 2 bases between. The CDR3 covers 13 residues. Germline V gene data show CDR1 as MRHNA and CDR2 as SNTAGT.

The chain uses TRBV5-1 and TRBJ1-5, with 9 bases identical to TRBD1. The CDR3 length is 15 residues. CDR1 and CDR2 (germline): SGHRS, YFSETQ. Germline trimming cut 4 bases from V and 7 bases from J; bases unmatched to any gene: 9. In DNA form, the CDR3 reads TGCGCCAGCAGCACCGGGACAGGGTTGGACCAGCCCCAGCATTTT. It encodes CASSTGTGLDQPQHF.

CDR3 nucleotide sequence: TGTGCCAGCAGCTTACAGGGGTCGGAGACCCAGTACTTC. Translating gives CASSLQGSETQYF. The V call is TRBV7-2, the J call TRBJ2-5, with TRBD1 as a possible D gene (6 bases). V gave up 2 bases and J gave up 5 bases, with 9 bases separating them. This CDR3 has 13 amino acids. CDR1 and CDR2 (germline): SGHTA, FQGNSA.

The chain employs TRBV5-6 and TRBJ2-5; TRBD2 agrees at 8 bases. The length of the CDR3 is 16 residues. V dropped 0 bases and J dropped 7; count of bases not matched to a gene: 11. Looked up from germline, CDR1 is SGHDT and CDR2 is YYEEEE. CDR3 in amino acids: CASSLVAGGSRGTQYF. Here the CDR3 DNA reads TGTGCCAGCAGCTTGGTGGCGGGGGGCTCTAGGGGGACCCAGTACTTC.

DNA of the CDR3: TGTGCCAGCAGCCCCAGACTAGCGGGGGGCCCCCAAGAGACCCAGTACTTC. Protein product: CASSPRLAGGPQETQYF. The chain carries TRBV7-8 and TRBJ2-5; 13 nucleotides align to TRBD2. The CDR3 totals 17 residues. Germline CDR1 reads SGHVS; CDR2 reads FQNEAQ. Trimming took 5 bases from V and 1 from J; bases not matched to a gene: 7.

This clone was seen a few times. The chain carries TRBV15 and TRBJ2-3; TRBD2 matches 10 bases. The CDR3 length is 15 residues. Germline CDR1 reads LNHNV; CDR2 reads YYDKDF (reference sequence). V lost 3 bases and J lost 4; bases outside the gene matches: 4. The CDR3 region has the DNA TGTGCCACCAGCAGTGCACTAGCGGGGCCAGATACGCAGTATTTT. It is translated as CATSSALAGPDTQYF. Full variable domain (missing parts from reference TRBV15 and TRBJ2-3): DAMVIQNPRYQVTQFGKPVTLSCSQTLNHNVMYWYQQKSSQAPKLLFHYYDKDFNNEADTPDNFQSRRPNTSFCFLDIRSPGLGDTAMYLCATSSALAGPDTQYFGPGTRLTVL.

This chain connects TRBV7-9 to TRBJ2-2; D unresolved. Trimming took 1 base from V and 3 from J, leaving 3 bases between them. The CDR3 has 13 residues. Germline V gene lookup returns CDR1 SEHNR and CDR2 FQNEAQ (reference sequence). CDR3 residues: CASSLEHTGELFF. CDR3 in DNA: TGTGCCAGCAGCTTAGAACACACCGGGGAGCTGTTTTTT. Filled out from reference TRBV7-9 and TRBJ2-2, the complete variable domain reads DTGVSQNPRHKITKRGQNVTFRCDPISEHNRLYWYRQTLGQGPEFLTYFQNEAQLEKSRLLSDRFSAERPKGSFSTLEIQRTEQGDSAMYLCASSLEHTGELFFGEGSRLTVL.

This clone was counted a single time. This sequence joins TRBV2 and TRBJ2-3; 8 bases line up with TRBD2. The V gene end was trimmed by 0 bases and the J gene end by 2 bases; junction bases not matched to a gene: 10. The CDR3 length is 18 residues. Germline CDR1 reads SNHLY; CDR2 reads FYNNEI. CDR3 sequence: CASSEAVSYSGVTDTQYF. CDR3 nucleotide sequence: TGTGCCAGCAGTGAAGCGGTGTCATATAGCGGGGTCACAGATACGCAGTATTTT.

The chain couples TRBV4-2 to TRBJ1-1; 10 positions match TRBD1. In germline, CDR1 is LGHNA, CDR2 YNFKEQ. The V segment lost 5 bases and the J segment 6 bases; nucleotides outside the gene matches: 6. This CDR3 has 14 residues. CDR3 sequence: CASSLGTGVAEAFF. The CDR3 bases are TGTGCCAGCAGCTTGGGGACAGGGGTCGCTGAAGCTTTCTTT.

The rearrangement links TRBV11-3 to TRBJ2-5; 7 bases are shared with TRBD2. Trimming took 2 bases from V and 5 from J; bases not matched to a gene: 5. The CDR3 spans 14 residues. Germline assignment: CDR1 SGHNT and CDR2 YENEEA. CDR3 region: CASSLTTSTETQYF. CDR3 bases: TGTGCCAGCAGCTTAACGACTAGCACGGAGACCCAGTACTTC.

In this sample, this clone turned up once. The V gene is TRBV29-1, the J gene TRBJ1-1; D not resolved. Germline CDR1 and CDR2: SQVTM and ANQGSEA. The CDR3 length is 14 residues. Trimming removed 5 bases from V and 1 base from J, with 14 bases in between. CDR3 nucleotides: TGCAGCGTTATTTTAGGGTGGGGGAACACTGAAGCTTTCTTT. Translation: CSVILGWGNTEAFF.

The V and J genes are TRBV6-6 and TRBJ1-4; 7 nucleotides agree with TRBD1. V gave up 6 bases and J gave up 8 bases; unmatched junction bases: 6. The germline V gene has CDR1 MNHNY and CDR2 SVGAGI (reference sequence). The CDR3 length is 13 residues. CDR3 amino acids: CASSSLGGEKLFF. Written as DNA, the CDR3 is TGTGCCAGCAGCTCCCTAGGGGGCGAAAAACTGTTTTTT.

The gene calls are TRBV6-5 and TRBJ2-2; D uncertain. The germline gives CDR1 MNHEY, CDR2 SVGAGI. This CDR3 spans 15 amino acids. Trimming removed 0 bases from V and 8 bases from J, with 13 bases in between. In DNA form, the CDR3 reads TGTGCCAGCAGTTACTCGAGCATAGGTGGAGGGGAGCTGTTTTTT. It encodes CASSYSSIGGGELFF.

The V call is TRBV19, the J call TRBJ2-2, with D hard to call. Germline V gene sequence: CDR1 LNHDA, CDR2 SQIVND (reference sequence). The CDR3 runs to 14 residues. The V end was cut by 4 bases, the J end by 7 bases, with 13 bases between. The CDR3 sequence: CASSTGETVGELFF. The DNA of the CDR3 is TGTGCCAGTAGTACTGGGGAAACGGTCGGGGAGCTGTTTTTT.

The sample holds one count of this clone. The chain recombines TRBV2 with TRBJ1-3; 7 bases are shared with TRBD1. CDR1 and CDR2 (germline): SNHLY, FYNNEI. This CDR3 is built from 15 residues. The ends lost 5 bases at V and 0 bases at J; junction bases unmatched: 4. The CDR3 DNA is TGTGCCAGCAGTCCTGGGACAGTCTCTGGAAACACCATATATTTT. Protein sequence: CASSPGTVSGNTIYF. The full variable domain, its missing parts supplied by reference TRBV2 and TRBJ1-3, is EPEVTQTPSHQVTQMGQEVILRCVPISNHLYFYWYRQILGQKVEFLVSFYNNEISEKSEIFDDQFSVERPDGSNFTLKIRSTKLEDSAMYFCASSPGTVSGNTIYFGEGSWLTVV.